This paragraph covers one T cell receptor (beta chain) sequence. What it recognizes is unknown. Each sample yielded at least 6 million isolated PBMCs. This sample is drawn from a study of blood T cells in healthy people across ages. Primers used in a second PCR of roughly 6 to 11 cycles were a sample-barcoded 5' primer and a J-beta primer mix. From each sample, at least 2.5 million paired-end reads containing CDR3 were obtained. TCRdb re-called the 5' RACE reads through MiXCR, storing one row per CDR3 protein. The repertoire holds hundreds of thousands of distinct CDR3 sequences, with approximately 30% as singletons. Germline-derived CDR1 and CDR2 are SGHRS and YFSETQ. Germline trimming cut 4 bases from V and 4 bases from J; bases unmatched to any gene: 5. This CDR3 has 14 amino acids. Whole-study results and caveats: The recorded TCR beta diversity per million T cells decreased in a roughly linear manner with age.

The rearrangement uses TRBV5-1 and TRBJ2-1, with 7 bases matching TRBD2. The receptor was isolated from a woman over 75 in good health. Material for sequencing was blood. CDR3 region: CASSAGVRYNEQFF. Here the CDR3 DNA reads TGCGCCAGCAGCGCGGGGGTAAGGTACAATGAGCAGTTCTTC.